Below, 31 T cell receptor beta chains from the same sample are listed, as sequenced in a study of T cell changes during pregnancy in multiple sclerosis (dated by TCRdb to between 2018 and 2021). The library was built by means of the immunoSEQ multiplex PCR assay. TCRdb stores this immuneACCESS table with in-frame sequences only. Part of the clones is absent; in the studies checked, under half of the shortfall reflects unresolved V genes, and no reason is known for the rest. The sample yields about 75,000 clones; 90% to 95% were counted once. 0.4% to 0.45% of the sample goes to the ten largest clones. The sample consisted of CD4+ T cells from peripheral blood mononuclear cells, taken before pregnancy. The receptors stem from a female donor with multiple sclerosis, enrolled in a pregnancy study.

The genes are TRBV6-6 and TRBJ2-7, with 7 bases aligning to TRBD2. Germline CDR1 is MNHNY and CDR2 is SVGAGI (reference sequence). V was pared by 8 bases and J by 2 bases, with 15 bases of the junction left unmatched. The CDR3 spans 16 residues. Written as DNA, the CDR3 is TGTGCCAGCGTCCAAAAGGGAGGGCAGCTCCCCTACGAGCAGTACTTC. It is translated as CASVQKGGQLPYEQYF.

The rearrangement uses TRBV11-3 and TRBJ2-3, with 9 bases identical to TRBD2. The CDR3 runs to 12 residues. Germline lookup yields CDR1 SGHNT and CDR2 YENEEA. V gave up 1 base and J gave up 13 bases; unmatched junction bases: 3. The CDR3 region has the DNA TGTGCCAGCAGCTTAGGAGAGCGGGGGGAGTATTTT. It yields the protein CASSLGERGEYF.

The V gene is TRBV5-6, the J gene TRBJ1-2, with D possibly being TRBD1 (6 bases). The V gene's germline CDR1 is SGHDT and CDR2 YYEEEE. Trimming removed 2 bases from V and 6 bases from J, with 14 bases in between. The CDR3 runs 14 residues. The CDR3, as DNA: TGTGCCAGCAGCTTACCTGGGGGGGCGCATGGCTACACCTTC. It encodes CASSLPGGAHGYTF.

J is TRBJ2-4 and V is TRBV6-4, with D perhaps matching TRBD1 (5 bases). This CDR3 is built from 13 residues. The germline gives CDR1 MRHNA, CDR2 SNTAGT. Trimming removed 3 bases at V and 9 bases at J, with 12 bases between. The CDR3 DNA is TGTGCCAGCAGTGATTACTTAGGGGCCATTCAGTACTTC. Its translation is CASSDYLGAIQYF.

The CDR3 coding sequence is TGCGCCAGCAGCGCGACTAGCGGGGGGCCGGGGAAGTACTTC. Its protein product is CASSATSGGPGKYF. V usage is TRBV5-1 and J usage is TRBJ2-7, with TRBD2 matching over 13 bases. The CDR3 contains 14 residues. Looked up from germline, CDR1 is SGHRS and CDR2 is YFSETQ. J was trimmed by 11 bases and V by 4 bases; bases with no gene match: 9.

This sequence joins TRBV21-1 and TRBJ1-2. TRBV21-1 is assigned pseudogene status. This CDR3 region has 12 residues. The CDR3 protein is CASSKVTRGYTF. The CDR3 DNA reads TGTGCCAGCAGCAAAGTTACTCGAGGCTACACCTTC.

The gene calls are TRBV19 and TRBJ1-4, with D possibly TRBD1 on 5 matching bases. Trimming shortened V by 2 bases and J by 2 bases, and 12 bases separated the two germline ends. There are 16 residues in the CDR3. Germline V gene sequence: CDR1 LNHDA, CDR2 SQIVND (reference sequence). This chain's CDR3 is CASSISGARTNEKLFF. CDR3 coding DNA: TGTGCCAGTAGTATAAGTGGGGCCCGGACTAATGAAAAACTGTTTTTT.

V and J are TRBV2 and TRBJ2-5, with 8 bases identical to TRBD2. This CDR3 has 15 residues. CDR1 and CDR2 from the germline V gene are SNHLY and FYNNEI. The trim removed 6 bases at V and 4 bases at J, leaving 10 bases unmatched. CDR3 region: CASSTGTSARETQYF. The CDR3, as DNA: TGTGCCAGCAGCACCGGGACTAGTGCTAGAGAGACCCAGTACTTC. Together with reference TRBV2 and TRBJ2-5, the CDR3 gives the full variable domain: EPEVTQTPSHQVTQMGQEVILRCVPISNHLYFYWYRQILGQKVEFLVSFYNNEISEKSEIFDDQFSVERPDGSNFTLKIRSTKLEDSAMYFCASSTGTSARETQYFGPGTRLLVL.

This sequence joins TRBV5-4 and TRBJ2-2; perhaps TRBD1 as D (6 bases). The CDR3 runs 14 residues. Trimming pared 4 bases from V and 1 base from J, leaving 8 bases between. Germline CDR1 reads SGHNT; CDR2 reads YYREEE (reference sequence). CDR3 coding DNA: TGTGCCAGCAGCCAGGGGCTGAACACCGGGGAGCTGTTTTTT. Its translation is CASSQGLNTGELFF.

The V gene is TRBV6-8, the J gene TRBJ2-7; TRBD1 might be the D (5 bases). The CDR3 contains 14 residues. V was trimmed by 4 bases and J by 0 bases, leaving 10 bases between them. Germline V CDR1 and CDR2: MNHGY, SAAAGT. Written as DNA, the CDR3 is TGTGCCAGCAGTTTTGACAGAAACTCCTACGAGCAGTACTTC. Protein product: CASSFDRNSYEQYF.

The chain uses TRBV5-1 and TRBJ2-1, with D perhaps matching TRBD2 (6 bases). The germline V gene has CDR1 SGHRS and CDR2 YFSETQ. The V and J ends lost 4 bases and 8 bases respectively, with 13 bases between them. The CDR3 contains 13 residues. The CDR3 DNA is TGCGCCAGCAGCGGCCCGTCGGGGGATGAGCAGTTCTTC. Residues: CASSGPSGDEQFF.

About this clone itself: This sample includes further DNA sequences coding for the same CDR3. The rearrangement uses TRBV5-1 and TRBJ2-1; 16 nucleotides match TRBD2. In germline, CDR1 is SGHRS, CDR2 YFSETQ. There are 16 residues in the CDR3. J lost 8 bases, V lost 4 bases, and 6 bases had no gene match. This CDR3 is CASSGGLAGGRDEQFF. The CDR3 DNA reads TGCGCCAGCAGCGGGGGACTAGCGGGAGGGAGGGATGAGCAGTTCTTC.

The rearrangement uses TRBV4-3 and TRBJ2-1; TRBD2 is a possible D gene (6 bases). V lost 4 bases, J lost 7 bases, and 14 bases lay in between. Germline loops: CDR1 LGHNA, CDR2 YSLEER. The CDR3 extends over 14 amino acids. Here the CDR3 DNA reads TGCGCCAGCAGCCCCGGGACTGCTTCAAATGAGCAGTTCTTC. The encoded protein is CASSPGTASNEQFF.

This chain joins TRBV13 and TRBJ2-7, with a tentative D call TRBD1 (5 bases). The germline V gene encodes CDR1 PRHDT and CDR2 FYEKMQ (reference sequence). V was clipped by 2 bases and J by 6 bases, with 11 bases between them. CDR3 length: 13 amino acids. CDR3 in DNA: TGTGCCAGCAGCTTAAGGCCCCAGGGCGAGCAGTACTTC. It encodes CASSLRPQGEQYF.

The chain joins TRBV27 to TRBJ1-1; 8 positions match TRBD1. The CDR3 is 14 residues long. From germline, CDR1 is MNHEY and CDR2 SMNVEV (reference sequence). V lost 6 bases and J lost 2; bases outside the gene matches: 5. The CDR3 region has the DNA TGTGCCAGCAGACCGGACAGGGCAAACACTGAAGCTTTCTTT. It yields the protein CASRPDRANTEAFF.

This chain links TRBV6-5 with TRBJ2-3; weak D call: TRBD1 (6 bases). The CDR3 is made up of 14 amino acids. Trimming left V 4 bases short and J 4 bases short, with 12 bases between. The germline CDR1 and CDR2 sequences are MNHEY and SVGAGI. CDR3 coding DNA: TGTGCCAGCAGTTCGACACGACAGGCAGATACGCAGTATTTT. This codes for CASSSTRQADTQYF.

V gene TRBV7-3 combines with J gene TRBJ1-5; D gene uncertain. V lost 1 base and J 1 base, leaving 8 bases between the germline ends. The germline V gene has CDR1 SGHTA and CDR2 FQGTGA. This CDR3 spans 15 amino acids. In nucleotides, the CDR3 is TGTGCCAGCAGCTTAAGATCACAAAGCAATCAGCCCCAGCATTTT. Residues: CASSLRSQSNQPQHF.

The chain uses TRBV7-2 and TRBJ1-6, with TRBD1 identical over 8 bases. Trimming removed 5 bases from V and 5 bases from J; junction bases left unmatched: 5. The CDR3 runs to 15 residues. Germline V CDR1 and CDR2: SGHTA, FQGNSA. The CDR3 sequence: CASSRQGPNNSPLHF. CDR3 bases: TGTGCCAGCAGCAGACAGGGGCCTAATAATTCACCCCTCCACTTT.

This clone occurred a few times. The chain recombines TRBV5-1 with TRBJ2-2, with TRBD2 identical over 11 bases. The V and J ends lost 7 bases and 4 bases, in that order; junction bases with no gene match: 3. The CDR3 covers 14 residues. CDR1 is SGHRS and CDR2 is YFSETQ in the germline V gene. The CDR3 spells CASQTSGVTGELFF. The CDR3 bases are TGCGCCAGCCAGACTAGCGGGGTCACCGGGGAGCTGTTTTTT. Filled out from reference TRBV5-1 and TRBJ2-2, the complete variable domain reads KAGVTQTPRYLIKTRGQQVTLSCSPISGHRSVSWYQQTPGQGLQFLFEYFSETQRNKGNFPGRFSGRQFSNSRSEMNVSTLELGDSALYLCASQTSGVTGELFFGEGSRLTVL.

The V and J genes are TRBV19 and TRBJ2-7; 10 positions match TRBD1. CDR3 length: 15 residues. J lost 3 bases, V lost 3 bases, and 5 bases had no gene match. The germline V gene encodes CDR1 LNHDA and CDR2 SQIVND (reference sequence). The CDR3 nucleotides read TGTGCCAGTAGTATTAACCGGGACAGGGGCTACGAGCAGTACTTC. Its translation: CASSINRDRGYEQYF.

The V gene is TRBV5-1, the J gene TRBJ1-4; the match to TRBD1 covers 9 bases. Germline CDR1 reads SGHRS; CDR2 reads YFSETQ. This CDR3 contains 15 residues. V lost 4 bases, J lost 7 bases, and 8 bases stayed unmatched. The CDR3 reads CASSEGQGWGEKLFF. In nucleotides, the CDR3 is TGCGCCAGCAGCGAGGGACAGGGTTGGGGTGAAAAACTGTTTTTT. The full variable domain, in which reference TRBV5-1 and TRBJ1-4 provide the parts outside the CDR3, is KAGVTQTPRYLIKTRGQQVTLSCSPISGHRSVSWYQQTPGQGLQFLFEYFSETQRNKGNFPGRFSGRQFSNSRSEMNVSTLELGDSALYLCASSEGQGWGEKLFFGSGTQLSVL.

This clone has just one count. This rearrangement joins TRBV14 to TRBJ2-7; perhaps TRBD2 as D (5 bases). The germline CDR1 and CDR2 sequences are SGHDN and FVKESK. Deletions cut 0 bases from V and 9 bases from J, with 12 bases between. The CDR3 loop spans 13 amino acids. Here the CDR3 reads CASSQDTALGQYF. The DNA for the CDR3 is TGTGCCAGCAGCCAAGACACTGCACTAGGGCAGTACTTC.

This clone appeared a single time. The chain recombines TRBV9 with TRBJ2-1; maybe TRBD2 (6 bases). Deletions cut 4 bases from V and 4 bases from J, with 18 bases between. This CDR3 region has 16 residues. Germline CDR1 SGDLS, CDR2 YYNGEE. The CDR3 protein is CASSKGLPTLYNEQFF. The CDR3 DNA is TGTGCCAGCAGCAAGGGACTTCCCACTCTTTACAATGAGCAGTTCTTC.

The J gene is TRBJ2-5, the V gene TRBV5-1, with D possibly matching TRBD2 (5 bases). Germline loops: CDR1 SGHRS, CDR2 YFSETQ. The CDR3 is 14 residues long. The V end was cut by 0 bases, the J end by 4 bases, with 10 bases between. The CDR3 DNA reads as TGCGCCAGCAGCTTGGCCGAGGGTGGAGAGACCCAGTACTTC. Translated: CASSLAEGGETQYF.

CDR3 protein: CASSRPGTEDYGYTF. For the CDR3, the DNA is TGTGCCAGCAGTAGGCCCGGGACAGAGGATTATGGCTACACCTTC. This chain links TRBV2 with TRBJ1-2; TRBD1 agrees at 7 bases. Germline V gene lookup returns CDR1 SNHLY and CDR2 FYNNEI. The trim removed 5 bases at V and 5 bases at J, leaving 11 bases unmatched. This CDR3 spans 15 amino acids.

The chain links TRBV27 to TRBJ2-3, with 9 positions matching TRBD2. Germline-derived CDR1 and CDR2 are MNHEY and SMNVEV (reference sequence). The CDR3 consists of 15 residues. The J segment lost 2 bases and the V segment lost 4 bases, leaving 4 bases of the junction unmatched. CDR3 bases: TGTGCCAGCAGTTATGGCGGGGGGGCCACAGATACGCAGTATTTT. Its translation is CASSYGGGATDTQYF.

This clone was counted only a few times. The CDR3 here is CASSDLRGNSPLHF. CDR3 DNA: TGTGCCAGCAGTGACTTACGGGGGAATTCACCCCTCCACTTT. The gene calls are TRBV2 and TRBJ1-6; D may be TRBD1 (5 bases). The V gene lost 3 bases and the J gene lost 7 bases, with 10 bases spanning the gap. The CDR3 runs to 14 residues. Germline CDR1 is SNHLY and CDR2 is FYNNEI.

Only one count was recorded for this clone. The genes are TRBV28 and TRBJ1-2; TRBD1 is a possible D gene (6 bases). The CDR3 is made up of 12 amino acids. Germline V lookup: CDR1 MDHEN, CDR2 SYDVKM. Trimming took 3 bases from V and 6 from J, leaving 8 bases between them. CDR3 nucleotides: TGTGCCAGCAGTTTTGAGGGGGATGGCTACACCTTC. This translates into CASSFEGDGYTF.

A remark on this clone: One end of the junction fails to match germline, which may point to a read error. The same CDR3 can be traced to other DNA sequences in this sample. The V gene is TRBV6-4, the J gene TRBJ2-1, with TRBD2 matching 11 bases. Germline V gene data show CDR1 as MRHNA and CDR2 as SNTAGT. The CDR3 is 14 residues long. The DNA for the CDR3 is TGTGCTAGCAGCGCCCTAGCGGGAGGACGTGAGCAGTTCTTC. Its protein is CASSALAGGREQFF.

The chain links TRBV11-3 to TRBJ2-1, with 7 bases matching TRBD1. The CDR3 covers 15 residues. Germline CDR1 SGHNT, CDR2 YENEEA. V dropped 3 bases and J dropped 5; count of bases not matched to a gene: 7. Here the CDR3 reads CASSFNRGNNNEQFF. Written as DNA, the CDR3 is TGTGCCAGCAGCTTTAACAGGGGAAACAACAATGAGCAGTTCTTC.

V and J are TRBV6-1 and TRBJ1-5; 8 bases agree with TRBD1. The CDR3 is made up of 14 amino acids. Trimming removed 7 bases from V and 2 bases from J; junction bases left unmatched: 4. CDR1 is MNHNS, CDR2 SASEGT, per germline. The CDR3 spells CASIDRGRNQPQHF. For the CDR3, the DNA is TGTGCCAGCATTGACAGGGGACGCAATCAGCCCCAGCATTTT.